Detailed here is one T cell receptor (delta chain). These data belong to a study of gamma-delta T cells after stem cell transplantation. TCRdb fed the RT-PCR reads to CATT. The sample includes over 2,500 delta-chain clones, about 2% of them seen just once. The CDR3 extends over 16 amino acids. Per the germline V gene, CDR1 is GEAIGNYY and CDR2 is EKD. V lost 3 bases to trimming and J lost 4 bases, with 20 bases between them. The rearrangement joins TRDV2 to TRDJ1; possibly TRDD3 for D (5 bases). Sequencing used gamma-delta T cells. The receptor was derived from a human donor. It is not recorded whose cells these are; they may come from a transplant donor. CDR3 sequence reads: CACDAAGVPRGDKLIF. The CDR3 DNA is TGTGCCTGTGACGCCGCGGGGGTCCCCCGGGGCGATAAACTCATCTTT.